The entry below describes one T cell receptor (beta chain). The data originate from a study of blood T cell repertoires in COVID-19. The overall study: Sources were T cells, B-cell-depleted T cells, or PBMCs; the material itself was cDNA or gDNA.

V gave up 10 bases and J gave up 6 bases; unmatched junction bases: 13. Germline V gene lookup returns CDR1 MNHEY and CDR2 SMNVEV (reference sequence). This CDR3 has 14 residues. In the authors' methods: Amplified reference gene primers provided the basis for estimating nucleated cell counts. Profiling relied on immunoSEQ multiplex PCR, and the TCRdb table lists in-frame clones only, not all of them. From that table come the V and J calls and clone size; the DNA was used to work out D and trimming. The sample carries about 45,000 clones, roughly 82% recorded once. The TCR sequence derives from a human donor in a cohort sampled during active COVID-19. Sequencing input: peripheral blood. The chain employs TRBV27 and TRBJ2-7, with 9 bases identical to TRBD2. The DNA for the CDR3 is TGTGCCACCAGGAGCGCGGGAGGGGTCGTCGAGCAGTACTTC. It codes for CATRSAGGVVEQYF.